The 16 T cell receptor beta chains presented below share a single source sample, sequenced in a study of blood T cell repertoires in COVID-19. Libraries were prepared by immunoSEQ multiplex PCR; TCRdb keeps only in-frame clonotypes and omits some of them. Among more than 150,000 clones listed, roughly 82% were seen once. Sequenced sample: PBMCs or T cells enriched from blood (not recorded which). These receptors originate from a man in his forties who had recovered from COVID-19.

The genes are TRBV4-2 and TRBJ1-4; 12 nucleotides align to TRBD1. The CDR3 extends over 17 amino acids. Germline CDR1 is LGHNA and CDR2 is YNFKEQ. The ends lost 3 bases at V and 4 bases at J; junction bases unmatched: 6. The CDR3 is CASSQRDRGLINEKLFF. The CDR3 DNA sequence: TGTGCCAGCAGCCAGCGGGACAGGGGGCTAATTAATGAAAAACTGTTTTTT.

V and J are TRBV6-6 and TRBJ2-1, with TRBD2 matching 10 bases. The CDR3 contains 15 residues. The V gene end was trimmed by 7 bases and the J gene end by 2 bases; junction bases not matched to a gene: 5. Germline V lookup: CDR1 MNHNY, CDR2 SVGAGI (reference sequence). CDR3 sequence: CASMRSGRAYNEQFF. The DNA of the CDR3 is TGTGCCAGCATGAGAAGCGGGAGGGCCTACAATGAGCAGTTCTTC.

The J gene is TRBJ2-5, the V gene TRBV19, with a tentative D call TRBD2 (7 bases). Trimming cost V 5 bases and J 5 bases, with 21 bases left between them. This CDR3 has 16 amino acids. Per germline, CDR1 LNHDA and CDR2 SQIVND (reference sequence). The CDR3 coding sequence is TGTGCCAGTAGTGAAGGGGGGATGACTAGCCGGGAGACCCAGTACTTC. Translated, it gives CASSEGGMTSRETQYF.

On this clone itself: This sample includes further DNA sequences coding for the same CDR3. This sequence joins TRBV5-1 and TRBJ2-3; 7 bases are a match to TRBD2. Looked up from germline, CDR1 is SGHRS and CDR2 is YFSETQ. This CDR3 has 16 amino acids. Losses at the gene ends were 1 base for V and 0 bases for J; bases not matched to a gene: 5. In nucleotides, the CDR3 is TGCGCCAGCAGCTTGTCATTAGCGGGCAGCACAGATACGCAGTATTTT. It translates to CASSLSLAGSTDTQYF. The full variable domain, its missing parts supplied by reference TRBV5-1 and TRBJ2-3, is KAGVTQTPRYLIKTRGQQVTLSCSPISGHRSVSWYQQTPGQGLQFLFEYFSETQRNKGNFPGRFSGRQFSNSRSEMNVSTLELGDSALYLCASSLSLAGSTDTQYFGPGTRLTVL.

Here the CDR3 DNA reads TGTGCCAGCAGCTTGTGGACTAGCGGGAGCTTTAATGAGCAGTTCTTC. This translates into CASSLWTSGSFNEQFF. The chain recombines TRBV7-9 with TRBJ2-1; 13 positions match TRBD2. The trim removed 3 bases at V and 7 bases at J, leaving 6 bases unmatched. CDR3 length: 16 amino acids. Looked up from germline, CDR1 is SEHNR and CDR2 is FQNEAQ (reference sequence).

Worth noting for this clone: One junction end does not reproduce the germline sequence, and a read error may be involved. The genes are TRBV7-7 and TRBJ2-5; D is perhaps TRBD2 (5 bases). CDR3 length: 16 amino acids. Germline V CDR1 and CDR2: SSHAT, FNYEAQ (reference sequence). CDR3: CASSSVLSDSQETQYF. In DNA, the CDR3 is TGTGCTAGCAGCTCTGTATTATCGGACTCCCAAGAGACCCAGTACTTC.

The gene calls are TRBV28 and TRBJ2-5; 8 bases match TRBD2. V trimming: 2 bases; J trimming: 0 bases; junction bases outside the gene matches: 11. CDR1 and CDR2 from the germline V gene are MDHEN and SYDVKM. The CDR3 runs to 18 residues. The CDR3 loop reads CASSLNPLLAAYQETQYF. CDR3 bases: TGTGCCAGCAGTTTAAATCCTTTACTAGCGGCCTACCAAGAGACCCAGTACTTC.

The chain has TRBV11-2 and TRBJ2-1; D is possibly TRBD2 (7 bases). This CDR3 contains 13 residues. Between the trimmed V and J ends, which lost 5 bases and 7 bases, there was a span of 12 bases. In germline, CDR1 is SGHAT, CDR2 FQNNGV. The CDR3 sequence is CASSPGGGNEQFF. The DNA of the CDR3 is TGTGCCAGCAGCCCGGGGGGCGGGAATGAGCAGTTCTTC.

CDR3 protein: CASSPRASGGQNIQYF. Written as DNA, the CDR3 is TGTGCCAGCAGCCCGCGGGCTAGCGGGGGTCAAAACATTCAGTACTTC. The V call is TRBV7-2, the J call TRBJ2-4; 10 nucleotides align to TRBD2. J was trimmed by 5 bases and V by 5 bases; bases with no gene match: 9. Germline V gene data show CDR1 as SGHTA and CDR2 as FQGNSA. The CDR3 totals 16 residues. The full variable domain, completed using reference TRBV7-2 and TRBJ2-4, is GAGVSQSPSNKVTEKGKDVELRCDPISGHTALYWYRQSLGQGLEFLIYFQGNSAPDKSGLPSDRFSAERTGGSVSTLTIQRTQQEDSAVYLCASSPRASGGQNIQYFGAGTRLSVL.

V and J are TRBV3-1 (or the pseudogene TRBV3-2) and TRBJ2-3; possible D gene TRBD2, 6 bases. V shed 1 base and J shed 6 bases, with 17 bases lying between them. The CDR3 has 16 amino acids. CDR1 is LGHDT, CDR2 YNNKEL, per germline (reference sequence). The CDR3 DNA reads as TGTGCCAGCAGCCAAGGGTTAGCGGCTCAGGAGGATACGCAGTATTTT. Translated, it gives CASSQGLAAQEDTQYF.

This clone was counted only a few times. The CDR3 reads CASSPLGRGTYEQYF. The DNA of the CDR3 is TGTGCCAGCAGCCCCCTCGGCCGGGGTACCTACGAGCAGTACTTC. V gene TRBV14 combines with J gene TRBJ2-7, with a weak D call TRBD2 (5 bases). CDR1 and CDR2 (germline): SGHDN, FVKESK. V was trimmed by 4 bases and J by 2 bases, leaving 15 bases between them. CDR3 length: 15 amino acids. Supplemented by reference TRBV14 and TRBJ2-7, the full variable domain reads EAGVTQFPSHSVIEKGQTVTLRCDPISGHDNLYWYRRVMGKEIKFLLHFVKESKQDESGMPNNRFLAERTGGTYSTLKVQPAELEDSGVYFCASSPLGRGTYEQYFGPGTRLTVT.

The chain uses TRBV5-1 and TRBJ2-5; TRBD1 matches 8 bases. Trimming removed 4 bases from V and 1 base from J; junction bases left unmatched: 9. CDR1 is SGHRS and CDR2 is YFSETQ in the germline V gene. This CDR3 has 16 amino acids. The CDR3 reads CASSPGDRIGQETQYF. As DNA, the CDR3 is TGCGCCAGCAGCCCGGGGGACAGGATCGGCCAAGAGACCCAGTACTTC. Using reference TRBV5-1 and TRBJ2-5 for the parts outside the CDR3, the full variable domain is KAGVTQTPRYLIKTRGQQVTLSCSPISGHRSVSWYQQTPGQGLQFLFEYFSETQRNKGNFPGRFSGRQFSNSRSEMNVSTLELGDSALYLCASSPGDRIGQETQYFGPGTRLLVL.

This rearrangement joins TRBV7-2 to TRBJ2-5; 15 nucleotides match TRBD2. This CDR3 comprises 16 residues. Trimming removed 5 bases from V and 4 bases from J; junction bases left unmatched: 5. CDR1 is SGHTA, CDR2 FQGNSA, per germline. The CDR3 sequence: CASSRTSGGGRETQYF. CDR3 nucleotides: TGTGCCAGCAGCCGGACTAGCGGGGGGGGAAGAGAGACCCAGTACTTC. The complete variable domain, with remaining parts taken from reference TRBV7-2 and TRBJ2-5, reads GAGVSQSPSNKVTEKGKDVELRCDPISGHTALYWYRQSLGQGLEFLIYFQGNSAPDKSGLPSDRFSAERTGGSVSTLTIQRTQQEDSAVYLCASSRTSGGGRETQYFGPGTRLLVL.

The gene calls are TRBV7-2 and TRBJ2-3, with D uncertain. The V end lost 0 bases, the J end lost 2 bases, and 15 bases lay between the germline ends. The CDR3 has 17 amino acids. Looked up from germline, CDR1 is SGHTA and CDR2 is FQGNSA. The CDR3 region has the DNA TGTGCCAGCAGCTTAGCAGGCGGAGCGCTACCCACAGATACGCAGTATTTT. Encoded protein: CASSLAGGALPTDTQYF.

In this sample, this clone turned up many times. The chain is built from TRBV4-1 and TRBJ1-2; TRBD1 agrees at 7 bases. V lost 3 bases to trimming and J lost 7 bases; unmatched junction nucleotides: 8. CDR1 and CDR2 from the germline V gene are MGHRA and YSYEKL. The CDR3 has 14 residues. CDR3 bases: TGCGCCAGCAGCCAGTCGACAGGGTCGGCTGGCTACACCTTC. Its protein product is CASSQSTGSAGYTF.

The chain combines TRBV23-1 with TRBJ2-2, with TRBD1 matching 7 bases. TRBV23-1 is an ORF for which the function is uncertain. The CDR3 has 17 residues. V was clipped by 6 bases and J by 6 bases; unmatched bases: 16. DNA of the CDR3: TGCGCCAGCAGGAGGAAACCGGGACAGAAGTTTCCCGGGGAGCTGTTTTTT. It yields the protein CASRRKPGQKFPGELFF.